This TCR beta chain emerged from a study of lymphopenia after photon versus proton radiotherapy. Study conclusions and caveats: Photon-treated patients lost naive T cells and TCR diversity; proton-treated stayed stable. After lymphocyte nadir, photon-treated repertoires showed oligoclonal expansion, especially CD8+ Temra. Authors raise, but do not show, better survival with proton therapy. Post-nadir TCR diversity decline inversely tracked overall survival among those who died.

The data were produced by immunoSEQ multiplex PCR, yet TCRdb's version contains in-frame clones alone and is incomplete. This repertoire shows more than 25,000 clones, almost 90% found once; its top ten account for 5.5% to 7.5%. J lost 0 bases, V lost 5 bases, and 12 bases had no gene match. The germline V gene encodes CDR1 SGHVS and CDR2 FNYEAQ. The CDR3 loop spans 17 amino acids. Points on this clone: No antigen is known for it.

J is TRBJ1-1 and V is TRBV7-6, with TRBD1 identical over 7 bases. The sample in question was peripheral blood, obtained from a patient treated with photon-based radiotherapy. This receptor was obtained from a woman between 50 and 59 years old with pancreatic cancer. The CDR3 sequence: CASSPRGGSDMNTEAFF. CDR3 coding DNA: TGTGCCAGCAGCCCTCGAGGGGGCTCGGACATGAACACTGAAGCTTTCTTT.